A selection of T cell receptor beta chains follows, all from one sample in a study of OX40 agonist ivuxolimab in advanced cancers. Assay: immunoSEQ multiplex PCR; the TCRdb copy retains only in-frame clones and omits some. Here the sample spans more than 75,000 clones, around 85% being singletons. This specimen consisted of CD4+ or CD8+ T cells sorted from blood, obtained in a trial of the OX40 agonist ivuxolimab. The receptors originated from an adult with an advanced solid tumor such as melanoma, head and neck, liver or kidney cancer. CDR3s include the opening cysteine and the closing phenylalanine or tryptophan. A D gene is named only where the DNA matches it firmly. The size of a clone is reported for some rows only, either as once, few or many, or as a class for expanded clones.

>TRBJ1-3|-|TRBV13|-
CASREGVGGNTIYF
TGTGCCAGCAGAGAGGGGGTGGGAGGAAACACCATATATTTT
>TRBJ2-3|-|TRBV5-4|-
CASSWPSTDTQYF
TGTGCCAGCAGCTGGCCGAGCACAGATACGCAGTATTTT
>TRBJ1-4|TRBD1|TRBV28|once
CASVPGQGPEKLFF
TGTGCCAGCGTCCCGGGACAGGGACCAGAAAAACTGTTTTTT
>TRBJ1-5|-|TRBV6-5|-
CASSYGVWDQPQHF
TGTGCCAGCAGTTACGGGGTCTGGGATCAGCCCCAGCATTTT
>TRBJ1-2|-|TRBV10-3|-
CAITETGGYGYTF
TGTGCCATCACCGAGACAGGAGGATATGGCTACACCTTC
>TRBJ1-1|TRBD1|TRBV11-2|-
CASSLTGVGQTEAFF
TGTGCCAGCAGCTTGACAGGGGTCGGTCAGACTGAAGCTTTCTTT
>TRBJ2-2|TRBD1|TRBV7-3|-
CASSYRQGATGELFF
TGTGCCAGCAGCTACCGACAGGGGGCCACCGGGGAGCTGTTTTTT
>TRBJ2-5|-|TRBV5-4|-
CASSLTGAGGETQYF
TGTGCCAGCAGCTTAACAGGGGCGGGGGGAGAGACCCAGTACTTC
>TRBJ2-7|-|TRBV10-3|-
CAIGGTTYEQYF
TGTGCCATCGGGGGGACCACCTACGAGCAGTACTTC
>TRBJ1-1|-|TRBV29-1|-
CSVERQTNTEAFF
TGCAGCGTTGAAAGGCAGACAAACACTGAAGCTTTCTTT
>TRBJ2-3|TRBD1|TRBV7-9|-
CASTGTGVTDTQYF
TGTGCCAGCACCGGGACAGGGGTCACAGATACGCAGTATTTT
>TRBJ2-5|-|TRBV6-6|-
CASSNTGPKTQYF
TGTGCCAGCAGTAATACCGGGCCAAAGACCCAGTACTTC
>TRBJ2-7|-|TRBV27|-
CASTDLGQPYEQYF
TGTGCCAGCACCGATCTCGGCCAACCCTACGAGCAGTACTTC
>TRBJ2-7|TRBD2|TRBV28|-
CATDVRGTSGSYEQYF
TGTGCCACCGACGTTCGGGGGACTAGCGGCTCCTACGAGCAGTACTTC
>TRBJ2-7|-|TRBV4-1|-
CASSQGRGQLYEQYF
TGCGCCAGCAGCCAAGGACGTGGACAGCTCTACGAGCAGTACTTC
>TRBJ1-1|-|TRBV29-1|-
CSVEDLGRQEAFF
TGCAGCGTTGAAGATCTGGGAAGGCAGGAAGCTTTCTTT
>TRBJ1-4|TRBD1|TRBV30|few
CAWTSGQVNEKLFF
TGTGCCTGGACCTCCGGACAGGTTAATGAAAAACTGTTTTTT
>TRBJ1-1|-|TRBV4-3|-
CASSQATGRQGEAFF
TGCGCCAGCAGCCAAGCAACGGGACGGCAGGGTGAAGCTTTCTTT
>TRBJ2-1|TRBD2|TRBV7-6|-
CASSRSGREQFF
TGTGCCAGCAGCCGTAGCGGGAGAGAGCAGTTCTTC
>TRBJ2-3|TRBD2|TRBV5-1|-
CASSSTVIAGAPDTQYF
TGCGCCAGCAGCTCTACCGTAATAGCGGGAGCTCCAGATACGCAGTATTTT